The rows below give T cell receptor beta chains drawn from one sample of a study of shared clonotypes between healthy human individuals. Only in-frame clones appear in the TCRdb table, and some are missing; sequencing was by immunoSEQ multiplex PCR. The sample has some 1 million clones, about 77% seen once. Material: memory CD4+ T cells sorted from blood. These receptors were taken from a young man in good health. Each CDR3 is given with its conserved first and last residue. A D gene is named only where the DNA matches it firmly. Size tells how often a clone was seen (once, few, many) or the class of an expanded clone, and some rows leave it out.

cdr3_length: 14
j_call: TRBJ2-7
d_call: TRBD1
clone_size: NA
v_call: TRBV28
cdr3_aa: CASRPGGAKGEQYF
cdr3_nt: TGTGCCAGCAGGCCAGGGGGCGCGAAGGGCGAGCAGTACTTC

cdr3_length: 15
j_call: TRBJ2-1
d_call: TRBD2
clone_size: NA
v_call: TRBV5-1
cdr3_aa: CASSSPGLAGNEQFF
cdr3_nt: TGCGCCAGCAGCTCTCCGGGACTAGCGGGGAATGAGCAGTTCTTC

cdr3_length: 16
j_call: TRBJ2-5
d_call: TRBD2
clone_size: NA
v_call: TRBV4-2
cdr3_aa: CASSQGGGNLRETQYF
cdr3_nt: TGTGCCAGCAGCCAAGGCGGGGGGAACTTAAGGGAGACCCAGTACTTC

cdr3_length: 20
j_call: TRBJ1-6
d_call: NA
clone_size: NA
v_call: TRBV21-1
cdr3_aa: CASSKAVGGRTSSYNSPLHF
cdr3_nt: TGTGCCAGCAGCAAAGCGGTTGGGGGAAGGACGAGCTCCTATAATTCACCCCTCCACTTT

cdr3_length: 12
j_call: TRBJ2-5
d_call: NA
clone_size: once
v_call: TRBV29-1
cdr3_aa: CSVELHQETQYF
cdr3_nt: TGCAGCGTTGAACTTCACCAAGAGACCCAGTACTTC

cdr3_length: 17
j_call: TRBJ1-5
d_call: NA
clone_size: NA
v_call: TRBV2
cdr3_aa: CASSDTLGGGRVRPQHF
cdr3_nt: TGTGCCAGCAGTGATACCCTAGGTGGAGGGAGGGTCAGGCCCCAGCATTTT

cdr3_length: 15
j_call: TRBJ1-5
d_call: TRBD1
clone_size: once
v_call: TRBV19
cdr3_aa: CASSAPGQMGQPQHF
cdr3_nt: TGTGCCAGTAGCGCCCCGGGACAGATGGGTCAGCCCCAGCATTTT

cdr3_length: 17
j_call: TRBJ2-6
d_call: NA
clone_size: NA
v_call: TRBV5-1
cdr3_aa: CASSSYREMAGANVLTF
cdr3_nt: TGCGCCAGCAGCTCATACAGGGAAATGGCGGGGGCCAACGTCCTGACTTTC

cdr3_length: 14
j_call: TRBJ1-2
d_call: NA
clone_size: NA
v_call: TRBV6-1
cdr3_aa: CASRPPAGDYGYTF
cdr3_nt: TGTGCCAGCAGACCTCCTGCGGGGGACTATGGCTACACCTTC

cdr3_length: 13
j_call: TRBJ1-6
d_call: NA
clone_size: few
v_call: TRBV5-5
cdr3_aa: CASSLAPFSPLHF
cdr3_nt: TGTGCCAGCAGCCTGGCACCTTTCTCACCCCTCCACTTT

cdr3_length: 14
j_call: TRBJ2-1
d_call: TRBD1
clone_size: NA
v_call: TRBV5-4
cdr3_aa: CASRRDRGRDEQFF
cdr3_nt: TGTGCCAGCAGGAGGGACAGGGGGCGAGATGAGCAGTTCTTC

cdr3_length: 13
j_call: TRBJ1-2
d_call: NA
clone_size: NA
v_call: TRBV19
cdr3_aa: CASSMLLSYGYTF
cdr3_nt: TGTGCCAGTAGTATGCTCCTATCCTATGGCTACACCTTC

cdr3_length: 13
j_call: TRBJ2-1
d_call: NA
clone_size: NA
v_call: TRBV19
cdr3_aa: CASSILQNNEQFF
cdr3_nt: TGTGCCAGTAGTATACTACAGAACAATGAGCAGTTCTTC

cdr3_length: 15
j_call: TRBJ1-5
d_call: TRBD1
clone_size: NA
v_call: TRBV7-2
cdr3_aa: CASNFGTGGHQPQHF
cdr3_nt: TGTGCCAGCAATTTTGGGACAGGGGGGCATCAGCCCCAGCATTTT

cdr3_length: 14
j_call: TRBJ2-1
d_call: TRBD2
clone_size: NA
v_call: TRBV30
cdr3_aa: CAWSPGLAGGEQFF
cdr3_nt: TGTGCCTGGAGCCCGGGACTAGCGGGAGGTGAGCAGTTCTTC

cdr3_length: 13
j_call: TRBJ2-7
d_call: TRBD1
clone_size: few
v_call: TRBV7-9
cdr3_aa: CASSLDGDSEQYF
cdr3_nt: TGTGCCAGCAGCTTAGATGGGGACAGCGAGCAGTACTTC

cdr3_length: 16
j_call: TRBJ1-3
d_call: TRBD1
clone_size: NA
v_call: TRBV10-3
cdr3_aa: CAISRTGTGTGNTIYF
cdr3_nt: TGTGCCATCAGTCGAACCGGGACAGGGACTGGAAACACCATATATTTT

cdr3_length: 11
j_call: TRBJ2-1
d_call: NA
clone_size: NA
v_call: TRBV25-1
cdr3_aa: CASSVYNEQFF
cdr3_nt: TGTGCCAGCAGTGTGTACAATGAGCAGTTCTTC

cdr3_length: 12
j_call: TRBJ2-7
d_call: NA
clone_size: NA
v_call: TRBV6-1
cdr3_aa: CASSSIQPEQYF
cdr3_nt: TGTGCCAGCAGTTCTATCCAGCCCGAGCAGTACTTC

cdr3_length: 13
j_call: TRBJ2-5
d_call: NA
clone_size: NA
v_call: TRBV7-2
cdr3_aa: CASSLAGWETQYF
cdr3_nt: TGTGCCAGCAGCTTGGCCGGTTGGGAGACCCAGTACTTC

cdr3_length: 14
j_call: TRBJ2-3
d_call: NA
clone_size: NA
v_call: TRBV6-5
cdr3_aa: CASSYSSRLTTQYF
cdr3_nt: TGTGCCAGCAGTTACTCGAGTCGCCTGACTACGCAGTATTTT

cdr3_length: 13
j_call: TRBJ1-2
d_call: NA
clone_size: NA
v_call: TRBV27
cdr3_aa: CASSVQGSYGYTF
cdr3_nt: TGTGCCAGCTCGGTTCAGGGAAGCTATGGCTACACCTTC

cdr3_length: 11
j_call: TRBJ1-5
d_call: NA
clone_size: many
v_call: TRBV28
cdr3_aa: CASSSSGPQHF
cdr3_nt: TGTGCCAGCAGTTCAAGCGGGCCCCAGCATTTT

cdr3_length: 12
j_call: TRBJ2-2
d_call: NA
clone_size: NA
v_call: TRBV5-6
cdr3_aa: CASRVSTGELFF
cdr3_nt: TGTGCCAGCAGGGTCTCGACCGGGGAGCTGTTTTTT

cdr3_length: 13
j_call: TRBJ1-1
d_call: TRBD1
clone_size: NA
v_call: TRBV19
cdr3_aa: CASSVRTGDEAFF
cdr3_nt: TGTGCCAGTAGTGTCAGGACAGGAGATGAAGCTTTCTTT

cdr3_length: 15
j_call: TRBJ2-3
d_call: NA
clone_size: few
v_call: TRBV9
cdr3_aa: CASSVVGTSTDTQYF
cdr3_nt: TGTGCCAGCAGCGTAGTTGGGACTAGCACAGATACGCAGTATTTT

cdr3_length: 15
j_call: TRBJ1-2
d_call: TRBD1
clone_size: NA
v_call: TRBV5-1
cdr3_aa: CASSLDTGGFYGYTF
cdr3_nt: TGCGCCAGCAGCTTGGATACAGGGGGCTTCTATGGCTACACCTTC

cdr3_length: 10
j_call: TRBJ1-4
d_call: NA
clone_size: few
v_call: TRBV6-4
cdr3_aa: CASPREKLFF
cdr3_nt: TGTGCCAGCCCCCGGGAAAAACTGTTTTTT

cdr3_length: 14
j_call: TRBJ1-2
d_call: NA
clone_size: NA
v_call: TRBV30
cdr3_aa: CAWSAREAPLIYTF
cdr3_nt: TGTGCCTGGAGTGCGAGGGAGGCCCCGCTGATTTACACCTTC

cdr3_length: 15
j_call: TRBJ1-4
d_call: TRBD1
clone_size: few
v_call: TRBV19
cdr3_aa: CASRGTGATNEKLFF
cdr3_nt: TGTGCCAGTAGGGGGACAGGGGCAACTAATGAAAAACTGTTTTTT

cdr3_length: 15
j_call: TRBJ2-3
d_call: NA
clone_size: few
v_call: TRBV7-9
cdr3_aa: CASRLLQGSADTQYF
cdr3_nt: TGTGCCAGCAGACTACTACAGGGATCAGCAGATACGCAGTATTTT

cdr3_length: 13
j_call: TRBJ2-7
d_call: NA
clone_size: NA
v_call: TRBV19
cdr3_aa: CASSMQMTYEQYF
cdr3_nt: TGTGCCAGTAGTATGCAGATGACCTACGAGCAGTACTTC

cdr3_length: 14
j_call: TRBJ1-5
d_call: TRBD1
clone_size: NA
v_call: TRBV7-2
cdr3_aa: CASSVQGTNQPQHF
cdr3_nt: TGTGCCAGCAGCGTACAGGGGACCAATCAGCCCCAGCATTTT

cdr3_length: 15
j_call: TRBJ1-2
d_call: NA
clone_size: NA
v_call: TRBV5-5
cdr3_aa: CASSRDGQGGSGYTF
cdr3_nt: TGTGCCAGCAGCCGGGATGGGCAGGGTGGATCTGGCTACACCTTC

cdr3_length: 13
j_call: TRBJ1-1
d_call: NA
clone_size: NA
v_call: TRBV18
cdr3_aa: CASSYTMNTEAFF
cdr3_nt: TGTGCCAGCTCATACACCATGAACACTGAAGCTTTCTTT

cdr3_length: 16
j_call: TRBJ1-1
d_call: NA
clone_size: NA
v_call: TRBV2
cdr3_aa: CASSRGRLGSDTEAFF
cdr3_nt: TGTGCCAGCAGCCGGGGACGCCTTGGTTCGGACACTGAAGCTTTCTTT

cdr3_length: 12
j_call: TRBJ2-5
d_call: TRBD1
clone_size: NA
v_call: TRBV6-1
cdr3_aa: CASRGTVETQYF
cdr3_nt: TGTGCCAGCAGGGGGACAGTAGAGACCCAGTACTTC

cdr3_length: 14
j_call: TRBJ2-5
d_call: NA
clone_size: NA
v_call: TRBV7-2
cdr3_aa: CASSLGRLQETQYF
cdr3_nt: TGTGCCAGCAGCTTGGGACGGCTCCAAGAGACCCAGTACTTC

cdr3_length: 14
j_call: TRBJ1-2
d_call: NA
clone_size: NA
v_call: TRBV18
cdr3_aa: CASSPSGNNYGYTF
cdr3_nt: TGTGCCAGCTCACCATCAGGGAATAACTATGGCTACACCTTC

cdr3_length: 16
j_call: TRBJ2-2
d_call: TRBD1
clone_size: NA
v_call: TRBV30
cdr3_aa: CSVARRGQGGRGELFF
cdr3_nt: TGTAGCGTGGCTCGTCGGGGACAGGGAGGGAGAGGGGAGCTGTTTTTT